The rows below give T cell receptor beta chains drawn from one sample of a study of human T cells and chemical hapten exposure. TCRdb ran MiXCR on the RACE reads and lists one entry per CDR3 protein. The data contain about 120,000 distinct CDR3 sequences, 12% of them seen just once; the ten biggest clones take up 1.4%. This sample comprised whole blood, obtained in connection with sensitization to the hapten diphenylcyclopropenone (DPC). The receptors derive from a woman between 45 and 60 years old with alopecia areata. Some clones in this sample may be carry-over from other donors' samples. Both conserved end residues are trimmed from each CDR3. Some rows have no size entry. The others give once, few or many, or a class for an expanded clone.

V	size	CDR3
TRBV29-1	few	SATGRIGYEQY
TRBV28	many	ASSNPRRVFYGYT
TRBV28	many	ASSLEAPAYGYT
TRBV28	many	ASSLGWASGSYRSYNEQF
TRBV7-9	-	ASSLGQGRRTEAF
TRBV28	many	ASSLMRQGYGYT
TRBV6-2/TRBV6-3	few	ASRARPQRAGELF
TRBV11-2	-	ASSVGTQYNEQF
TRBV6-1	-	ASSAVGRVYGYT
TRBV4-3	few	ASSPLASGSDTQY
TRBV7-9	-	ASSLVGLAGETQY
TRBV7-9	-	ASSLRGATSGSYEQY
TRBV4-1	few	ASSQDSVGPWPQH
TRBV7-9	few	ASSSRYSPIQY
TRBV29-1	few	SGSGTLNTGELF
TRBV7-6	many	ASSPDTEAF
TRBV7-2	-	ASRSGSPSSGANVLT
TRBV28	few	ASSRPRGPKNTEAF
TRBV5-1	-	ASSLFEDSPLH
TRBV5-1	-	ASSLAPGSNYGYT
TRBV20-1	many	SARGTSGRTTSSYNEQF
TRBV29-1	many	SANQGTDTQY
TRBV6-6	few	ASSPATGVTEAF
TRBV14	many	ASSQLGGAVGELF
TRBV6-1	many	ASSGREERVTTEAF
TRBV20-1	-	SASDQPAEAF
TRBV29-1	-	SVPGQRTDTQY
TRBV6-5	many	ASSYSSPMNTEAF
TRBV28	-	ASSLLPGVTGDGYT
TRBV6-5	-	ASSYSYNEQF
TRBV7-2	few	ASSRWTGSTDTQY
TRBV18	-	ASSPPGTAGNSPLH
TRBV20-1	many	SAREGALEGRLAKNIQY
TRBV7-2	few	ASSSNSYEQF
TRBV18	many	ASYEIQGDYGYT
TRBV4-3	-	ASSRTGTSGDNEQF
TRBV7-2	many	ASSSTALNTEAF
TRBV3-1	-	ASSQAGTSIYEQY
TRBV5-1	-	ASSLGQYTDTQY
TRBV7-2	many	ASSFEGRTQY
TRBV6-5	many	ASSYDQSEQF
TRBV7-2	-	ASSPQQMAEQY
TRBV28	-	ASSLPPLAGDRAKNIQY
TRBV29-1	-	SVDFGDTQY
TRBV6-2/TRBV6-3	few	ASSYGAPRGLEQY
TRBV9	many	ASSPGTAGETQY
TRBV27	-	ARSLMDRGHEQY
TRBV4-1	few	ASSQETRSSYNSPLH
TRBV5-6	-	ASSLRQDYGYT
TRBV7-2	-	ASYSTREMNEQF
TRBV12-3/TRBV12-4	-	ASSFQVEWQETRY
TRBV7-9	-	ASSLVRGRTYEQY
TRBV7-9	many	ASSLGEGADGYT
TRBV11-2	-	ASSLVTVSSYNEQF
TRBV29-1	-	SGRRSGQQETQY
TRBV11-2	many	ASSLVDKGSPLH
TRBV5-5	many	ASSLEGKGTDTQY